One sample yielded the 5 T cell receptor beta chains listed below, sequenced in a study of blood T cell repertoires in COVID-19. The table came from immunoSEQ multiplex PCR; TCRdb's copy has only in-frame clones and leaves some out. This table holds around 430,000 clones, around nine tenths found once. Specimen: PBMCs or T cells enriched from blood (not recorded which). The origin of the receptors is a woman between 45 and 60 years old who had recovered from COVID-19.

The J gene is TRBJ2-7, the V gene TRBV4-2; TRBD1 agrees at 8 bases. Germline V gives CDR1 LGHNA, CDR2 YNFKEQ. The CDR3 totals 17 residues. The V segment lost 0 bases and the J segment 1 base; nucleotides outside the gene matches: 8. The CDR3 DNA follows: TGTGCCAGCAGCCAAGATGGCCCTCGACAGGGGTCCTACGAGCAGTACTTC. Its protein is CASSQDGPRQGSYEQYF.

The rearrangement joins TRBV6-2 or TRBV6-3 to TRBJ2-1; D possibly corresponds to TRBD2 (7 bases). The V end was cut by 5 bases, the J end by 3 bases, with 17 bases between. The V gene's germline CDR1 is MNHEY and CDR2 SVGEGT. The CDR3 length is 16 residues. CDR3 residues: CASSTYKGGNYNEQFF. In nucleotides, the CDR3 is TGTGCCAGCAGTACCTATAAGGGGGGGAACTACAATGAGCAGTTCTTC.

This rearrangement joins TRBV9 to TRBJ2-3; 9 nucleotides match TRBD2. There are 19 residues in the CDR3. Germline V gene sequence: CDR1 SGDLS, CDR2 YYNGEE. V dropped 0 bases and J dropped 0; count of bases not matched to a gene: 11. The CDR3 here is CASSVDPSGAVSSTDTQYF. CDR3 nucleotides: TGTGCCAGCAGCGTAGACCCTAGCGGGGCGGTCTCCAGCACAGATACGCAGTATTTT. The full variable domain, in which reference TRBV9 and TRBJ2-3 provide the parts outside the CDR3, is DSGVTQTPKHLITATGQRVTLRCSPRSGDLSVYWYQQSLDQGLQFLIQYYNGEERAKGNILERFSAQQFPDLHSELNLSSLELGDSALYFCASSVDPSGAVSSTDTQYFGPGTRLTVL.

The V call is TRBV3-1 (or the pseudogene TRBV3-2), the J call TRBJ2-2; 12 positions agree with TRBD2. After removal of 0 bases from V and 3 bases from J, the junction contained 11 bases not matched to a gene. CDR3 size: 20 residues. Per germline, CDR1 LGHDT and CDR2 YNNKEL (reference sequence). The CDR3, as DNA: TGTGCCAGCAGCCAAGAGTGGAGTCGGCTAGCGGGGGGGGACACCGGGGAGCTGTTTTTT. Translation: CASSQEWSRLAGGDTGELFF.

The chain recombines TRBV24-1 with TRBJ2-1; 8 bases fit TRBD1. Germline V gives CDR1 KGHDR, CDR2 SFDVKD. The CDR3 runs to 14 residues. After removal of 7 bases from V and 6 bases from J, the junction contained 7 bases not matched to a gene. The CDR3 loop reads CATSPDRASNEQFF. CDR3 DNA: TGTGCCACCAGCCCGGACAGGGCCAGCAATGAGCAGTTCTTC.